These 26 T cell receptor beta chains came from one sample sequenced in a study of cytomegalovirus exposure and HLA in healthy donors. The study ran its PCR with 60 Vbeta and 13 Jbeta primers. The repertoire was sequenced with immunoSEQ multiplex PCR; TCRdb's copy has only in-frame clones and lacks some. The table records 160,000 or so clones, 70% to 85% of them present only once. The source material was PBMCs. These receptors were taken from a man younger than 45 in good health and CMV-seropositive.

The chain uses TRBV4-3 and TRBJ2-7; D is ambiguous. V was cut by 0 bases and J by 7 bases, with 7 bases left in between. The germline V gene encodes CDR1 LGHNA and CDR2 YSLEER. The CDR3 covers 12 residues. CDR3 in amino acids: CASSQDWREQYF. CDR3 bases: TGCGCCAGCAGCCAAGATTGGCGGGAGCAGTACTTC.

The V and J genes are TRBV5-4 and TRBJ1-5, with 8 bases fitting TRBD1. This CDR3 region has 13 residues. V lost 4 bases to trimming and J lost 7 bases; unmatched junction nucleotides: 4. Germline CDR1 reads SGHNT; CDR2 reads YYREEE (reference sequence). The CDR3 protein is CASSLGQGQPQHF. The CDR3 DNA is TGTGCCAGCAGCCTAGGACAGGGACAGCCCCAGCATTTT. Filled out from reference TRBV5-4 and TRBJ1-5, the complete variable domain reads ETGVTQSPTHLIKTRGQQVTLRCSSQSGHNTVSWYQQALGQGPQFIFQYYREEENGRGNFPPRFSGLQFPNYSSELNVNALELDDSALYLCASSLGQGQPQHFGDGTRLSIL.

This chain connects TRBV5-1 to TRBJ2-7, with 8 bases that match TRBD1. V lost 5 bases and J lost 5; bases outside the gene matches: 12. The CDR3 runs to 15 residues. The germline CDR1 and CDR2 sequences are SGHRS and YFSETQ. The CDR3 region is CASSHSGQGGDEQYF. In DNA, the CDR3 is TGCGCCAGCAGTCATTCAGGACAGGGCGGGGACGAGCAGTACTTC.

Here the CDR3 DNA reads TGCGCCAGCAGCCAAGATTTCCCAGGGGCGAACACAGATACGCAGTATTTT. Translation: CASSQDFPGANTDTQYF. The chain employs TRBV4-3 and TRBJ2-3, with D perhaps matching TRBD1 (6 bases). The germline V and J ends were trimmed by 0 bases and 2 bases, with 15 bases remaining between them. The CDR3 has 17 amino acids. In germline, CDR1 is LGHNA, CDR2 YSLEER.

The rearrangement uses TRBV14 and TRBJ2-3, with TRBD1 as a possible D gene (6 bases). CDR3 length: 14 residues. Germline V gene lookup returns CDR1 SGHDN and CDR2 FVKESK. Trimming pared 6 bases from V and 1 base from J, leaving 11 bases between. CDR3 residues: CASRSGVGTDTQYF. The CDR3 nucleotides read TGTGCCAGCAGGTCAGGGGTTGGCACAGATACGCAGTATTTT.

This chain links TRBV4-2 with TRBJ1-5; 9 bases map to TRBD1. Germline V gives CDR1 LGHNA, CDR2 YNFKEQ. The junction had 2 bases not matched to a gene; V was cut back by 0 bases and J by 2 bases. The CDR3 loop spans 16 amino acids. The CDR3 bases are TGTGCCAGCAGCCAAGATCGGACAGGGGGCAATCAGCCCCAGCATTTT. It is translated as CASSQDRTGGNQPQHF.

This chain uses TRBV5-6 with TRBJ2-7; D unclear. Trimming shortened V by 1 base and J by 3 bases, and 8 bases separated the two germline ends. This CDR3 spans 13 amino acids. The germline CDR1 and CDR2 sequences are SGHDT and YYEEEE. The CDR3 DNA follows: TGTGCCAGCAGCTTGTCGACGGGCTACGAGCAGTACTTC. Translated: CASSLSTGYEQYF.

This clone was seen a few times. CDR3 sequence: CASSLGRKDTEAFF. Here the CDR3 DNA reads TGTGCCAGCAGCTTGGGGCGAAAGGACACTGAAGCTTTCTTT. The chain joins TRBV7-9 to TRBJ1-1; tentative D call: TRBD1 (5 bases). CDR1 is SEHNR and CDR2 is FQNEAQ in the germline V gene (reference sequence). V lost 3 bases and J 3 bases, leaving 11 bases between the germline ends. This CDR3 spans 14 amino acids.

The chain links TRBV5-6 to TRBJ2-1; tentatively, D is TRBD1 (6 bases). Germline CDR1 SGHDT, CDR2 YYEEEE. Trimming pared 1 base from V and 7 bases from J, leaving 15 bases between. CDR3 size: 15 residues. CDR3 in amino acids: CASSLSIRGYNEQFF. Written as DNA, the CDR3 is TGTGCCAGCAGCTTGTCAATCAGGGGCTATAATGAGCAGTTCTTC.

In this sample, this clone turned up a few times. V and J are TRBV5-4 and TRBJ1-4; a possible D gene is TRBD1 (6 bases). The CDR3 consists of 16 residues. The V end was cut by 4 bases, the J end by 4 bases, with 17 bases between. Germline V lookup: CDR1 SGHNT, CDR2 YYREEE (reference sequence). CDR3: CASSLKLGHVNEKLFF. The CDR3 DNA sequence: TGTGCCAGCAGCCTAAAGCTGGGACACGTTAATGAAAAACTGTTTTTT.

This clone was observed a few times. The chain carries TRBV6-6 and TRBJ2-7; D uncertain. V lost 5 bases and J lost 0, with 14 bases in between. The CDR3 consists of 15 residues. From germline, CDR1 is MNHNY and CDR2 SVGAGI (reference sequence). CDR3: CASSTERGASYEQYF. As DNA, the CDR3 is TGTGCCAGCAGTACCGAGAGAGGCGCCTCCTACGAGCAGTACTTC.

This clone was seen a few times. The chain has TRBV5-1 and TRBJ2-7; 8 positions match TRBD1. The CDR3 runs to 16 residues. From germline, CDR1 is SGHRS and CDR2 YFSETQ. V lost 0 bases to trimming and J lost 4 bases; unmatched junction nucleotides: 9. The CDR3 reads CASSLDGQGFSYEQYF. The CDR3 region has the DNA TGCGCCAGCAGCTTGGACGGACAGGGTTTCTCGTACGAGCAGTACTTC.

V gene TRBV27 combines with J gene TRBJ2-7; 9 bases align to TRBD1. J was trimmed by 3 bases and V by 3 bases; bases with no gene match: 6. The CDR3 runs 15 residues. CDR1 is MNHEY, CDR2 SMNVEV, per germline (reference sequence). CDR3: CASSFGGTGYYEQYF. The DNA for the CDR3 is TGTGCCAGCAGTTTTGGGGGGACAGGGTACTACGAGCAGTACTTC.

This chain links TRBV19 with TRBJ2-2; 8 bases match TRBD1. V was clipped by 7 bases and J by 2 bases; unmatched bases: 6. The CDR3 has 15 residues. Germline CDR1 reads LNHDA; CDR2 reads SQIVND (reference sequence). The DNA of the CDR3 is TGTGCCAGTATTCCGGGACAGGTAAACACCGGGGAGCTGTTTTTT. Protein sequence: CASIPGQVNTGELFF. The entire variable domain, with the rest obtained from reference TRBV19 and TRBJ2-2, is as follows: DGGITQSPKYLFRKEGQNVTLSCEQNLNHDAMYWYRQDPGQGLRLIYYSQIVNDFQKGDIAEGYSVSREKKESFPLTVTSAQKNPTAFYLCASIPGQVNTGELFFGEGSRLTVL.

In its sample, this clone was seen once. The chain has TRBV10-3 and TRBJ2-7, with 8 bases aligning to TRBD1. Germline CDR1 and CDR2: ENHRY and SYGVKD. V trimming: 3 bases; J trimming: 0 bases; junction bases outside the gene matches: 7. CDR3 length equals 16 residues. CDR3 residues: CAISDLPGQDSYEQYF. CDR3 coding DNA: TGTGCCATCAGTGACCTACCGGGACAGGACTCCTACGAGCAGTACTTC.

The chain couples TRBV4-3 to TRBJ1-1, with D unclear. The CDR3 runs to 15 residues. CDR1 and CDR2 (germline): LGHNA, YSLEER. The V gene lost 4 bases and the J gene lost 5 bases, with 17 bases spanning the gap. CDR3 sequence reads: CASSLFPGEGTEAFF. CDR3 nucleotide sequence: TGCGCCAGCAGCCTCTTCCCGGGCGAGGGAACTGAAGCTTTCTTT.

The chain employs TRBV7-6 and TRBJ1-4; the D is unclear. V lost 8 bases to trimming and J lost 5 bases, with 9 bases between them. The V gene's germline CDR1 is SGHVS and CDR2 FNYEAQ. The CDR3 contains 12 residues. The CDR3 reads CASQGENEKLFF. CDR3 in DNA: TGTGCCAGCCAAGGAGAAAATGAAAAACTGTTTTTT. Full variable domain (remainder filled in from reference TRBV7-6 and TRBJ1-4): GAGVSQSPRYKVTKRGQDVALRCDPISGHVSLYWYRQALGQGPEFLTYFNYEAQQDKSGLPNDRFSAERPEGSISTLTIQRTEQRDSAMYRCASQGENEKLFFGSGTQLSVL.

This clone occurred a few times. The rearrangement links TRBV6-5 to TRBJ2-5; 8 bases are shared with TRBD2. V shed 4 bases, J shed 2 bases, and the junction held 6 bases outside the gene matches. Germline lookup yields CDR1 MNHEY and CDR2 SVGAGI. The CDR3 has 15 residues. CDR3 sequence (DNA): TGTGCCAGCAGTTCCTACGCTAGCGGGCAAGAGACCCAGTACTTC. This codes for CASSSYASGQETQYF.

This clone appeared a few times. CDR3 loop: CASSTSSSGANVLTF. The CDR3 nucleotides are TGTGCCAGCAGCACTAGCAGCTCTGGGGCCAACGTCCTGACTTTC. The V gene is TRBV28, the J gene TRBJ2-6; tentatively, D is TRBD2 (6 bases). The germline gives CDR1 MDHEN, CDR2 SYDVKM. The CDR3 has 15 amino acids. Trimming left V 6 bases short and J 0 bases short, with 9 bases between. Variable domain in full (rest from reference TRBV28 and TRBJ2-6): DVKVTQSSRYLVKRTGEKVFLECVQDMDHENMFWYRQDPGLGLRLIYFSYDVKMKEKGDIPEGYSVSREKKERFSLILESASTNQTSMYLCASSTSSSGANVLTFGAGSRLTVL.

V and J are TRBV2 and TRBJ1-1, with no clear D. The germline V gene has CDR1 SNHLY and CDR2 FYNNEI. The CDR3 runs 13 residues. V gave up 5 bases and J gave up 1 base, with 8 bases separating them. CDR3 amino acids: CASSPNRNTEAFF. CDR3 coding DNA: TGTGCCAGCAGTCCTAATCGGAACACTGAAGCTTTCTTT. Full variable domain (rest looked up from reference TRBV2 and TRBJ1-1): EPEVTQTPSHQVTQMGQEVILRCVPISNHLYFYWYRQILGQKVEFLVSFYNNEISEKSEIFDDQFSVERPDGSNFTLKIRSTKLEDSAMYFCASSPNRNTEAFFGQGTRLTVV.

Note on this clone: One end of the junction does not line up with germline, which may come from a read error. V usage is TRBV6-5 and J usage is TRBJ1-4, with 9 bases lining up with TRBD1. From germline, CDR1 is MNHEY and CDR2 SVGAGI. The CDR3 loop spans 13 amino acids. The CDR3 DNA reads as TGTGCCACCCGGACAGGGGTGGCTGAAAAACTGCTTTTT. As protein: CATRTGVAEKLLF.

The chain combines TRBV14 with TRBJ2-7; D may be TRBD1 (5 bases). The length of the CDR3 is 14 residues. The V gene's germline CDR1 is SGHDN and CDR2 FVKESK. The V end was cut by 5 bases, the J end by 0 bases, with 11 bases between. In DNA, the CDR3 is TGTGCCAGCAGCGCACACAGGACCTCCTACGAGCAGTACTTC. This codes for CASSAHRTSYEQYF.

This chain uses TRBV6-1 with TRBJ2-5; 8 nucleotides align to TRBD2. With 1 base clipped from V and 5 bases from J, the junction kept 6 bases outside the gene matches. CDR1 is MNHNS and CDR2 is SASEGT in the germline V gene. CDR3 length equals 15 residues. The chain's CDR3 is CASSEGAAGAETQYF. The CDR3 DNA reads TGTGCCAGCAGTGAAGGAGCAGCGGGGGCTGAGACCCAGTACTTC.

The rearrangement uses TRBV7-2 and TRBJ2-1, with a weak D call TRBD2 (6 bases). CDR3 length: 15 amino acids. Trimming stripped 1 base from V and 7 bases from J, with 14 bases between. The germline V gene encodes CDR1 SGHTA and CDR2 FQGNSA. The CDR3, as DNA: TGTGCCAGCAGCTTAGTTCCGGGGGTTGAGAATGAGCAGTTCTTC. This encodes CASSLVPGVENEQFF.

DNA for the CDR3: TGTGCCATCAGTGAGCTTATCGCCGGGACTAGCGGACGGGATGAGCAGTTCTTC. Its protein is CAISELIAGTSGRDEQFF. The chain recombines TRBV10-3 with TRBJ2-1; 11 positions agree with TRBD2. CDR1 and CDR2 from the germline V gene are ENHRY and SYGVKD. This CDR3 is 18 amino acids long. V lost 2 bases, J lost 8 bases, and 14 bases stayed unmatched.

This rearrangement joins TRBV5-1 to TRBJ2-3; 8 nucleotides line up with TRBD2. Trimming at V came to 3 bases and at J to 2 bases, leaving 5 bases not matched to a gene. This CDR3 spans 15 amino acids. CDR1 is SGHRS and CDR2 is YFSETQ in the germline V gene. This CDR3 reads CASSYRGGPTDTQYF. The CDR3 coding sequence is TGCGCCAGCAGCTATCGGGGGGGCCCCACAGATACGCAGTATTTT.